Presented here are 5 T cell receptor beta chains from one specimen sequenced in a study of cytomegalovirus exposure and HLA in healthy donors. The PCR ran on 60 Vbeta and 13 Jbeta primers. The method was immunoSEQ multiplex PCR; TCRdb's version includes in-frame clones alone and lacks a portion of them. The sample holds approximately 160,000 clones, 82% seen once. Sample: PBMCs. Every receptor here comes from a girl between 5 and 17 years old in good health and CMV-seropositive.

This clone was seen more than once but under ten times. This rearrangement joins TRBV10-3 to TRBJ1-2; TRBD1 matches at 10 bases. The V gene end was trimmed by 7 bases and the J gene end by 4 bases; junction bases not matched to a gene: 9. Germline CDR1 ENHRY, CDR2 SYGVKD. The CDR3 runs to 15 residues. This CDR3 is CAINDARTGGYGYTF. DNA for the CDR3: TGTGCCATCAATGATGCCAGGACAGGGGGCTATGGCTACACCTTC.

The CDR3 region is CASSEPTGSSYEQYF. The DNA of the CDR3 is TGTGCCAGCAGTGAACCAACAGGGTCCTCCTACGAGCAGTACTTC. This chain links TRBV6-1 with TRBJ2-7, with D possibly matching TRBD1 (6 bases). V shed 2 bases and J shed 0 bases, with 11 bases lying between them. This CDR3 is 15 amino acids long. Germline CDR1 and CDR2: MNHNS and SASEGT.

The chain couples TRBV5-1 to TRBJ2-5; D is unresolved. TRBJ2-7 matches the DNA end more closely, so the J call is doubtful. CDR3 length equals 12 residues. CDR1 is SGHRS, CDR2 YFSETQ, per germline. CDR3 coding DNA: TGCGCCAGCAGCCCAGAAGGAGACGAGCAGTACTTC. Translating it yields CASSPEGDEQYF.

This chain connects TRBV5-1 to TRBJ2-5; weak D call: TRBD2 (6 bases). CDR3 length: 14 residues. Trimming left V 6 bases short and J 5 bases short, with 17 bases between. From germline, CDR1 is SGHRS and CDR2 YFSETQ. For the CDR3, the DNA is TGCGCCAGCAAAGTACGGCTAGCGTTGGAGACCCAGTACTTC. This sequence encodes CASKVRLALETQYF.

V and J are TRBV4-3 and TRBJ1-2, with unresolved D. Germline V CDR1 and CDR2: LGHNA, YSLEER. The CDR3 has 16 residues. V was pared by 0 bases and J by 7 bases, with 18 bases between. The CDR3 loop is CASSQDRVTFGGGYTF. The CDR3 nucleotides read TGCGCCAGCAGCCAAGATCGAGTAACCTTCGGCGGTGGCTACACCTTC.